Following are 27 T cell receptor beta chains from one sample sequenced in a study of regulatory T cells in long-lasting Graves disease. Building of the TCR beta libraries involved iRepertoire HTBI primers and Arm-PCR of CDR3 regions. TCRdb independently ran MiXCR on the multiplex PCR reads; one entry per CDR3 protein. The sample includes around 400,000 distinct CDR3 sequences, around 23% of them seen just once. Time point here: persistent/refractory GD, antithyroid drugs over 5 years with positive TRAb. Researchers made the TCR library from RNA that was extracted from PBMCs. This specimen was peripheral blood mononuclear cells (PBMCs), taken when the disease was refractory, from a patient treated with antithyroid drugs. These receptors were collected from a woman aged 40 to 55 with Graves disease.

This chain uses TRBV20-1 with TRBJ1-6; the D is unclear. CDR3 length equals 12 residues. Trimming took 3 bases from V and 7 from J, leaving 7 bases between them. From germline, CDR1 is DFQATT and CDR2 SNEGSKA (reference sequence). The CDR3 DNA is TGCAGTGCTAGGCCCCCCAATTCACCCCTCCACTTT. Its translation is CSARPPNSPLHF.

This chain connects TRBV28 to TRBJ1-2; the D gene is possibly TRBD1 (5 bases). Per the germline V gene, CDR1 is MDHEN and CDR2 is SYDVKM. The CDR3 totals 13 residues. V was clipped by 4 bases and J by 4 bases, with 10 bases between them. This CDR3 is CASSSGAAYGYTF. The CDR3 nucleotides read TGTGCCAGCAGTTCCGGGGCAGCCTATGGCTACACCTTC.

At least ten counts were recorded for this clonotype. The chain recombines TRBV11-2 with TRBJ2-7; 8 bases are a match to TRBD1. The CDR3 covers 16 residues. The V and J ends lost 5 bases and 1 base, in that order; junction bases with no gene match: 10. CDR1 and CDR2 (germline): SGHAT, FQNNGV. The CDR3 region is CASSRYPRTGSYEQYF. Written as DNA, the CDR3 is TGTGCCAGCAGCCGTTATCCGAGGACAGGGTCCTACGAGCAGTACTTC.

This clonotype was counted a few times. The chain is built from TRBV5-1 and TRBJ2-5; 7 nucleotides agree with TRBD1. Germline V gene lookup returns CDR1 SGHRS and CDR2 YFSETQ. The J segment lost 5 bases and the V segment lost 4 bases, leaving 8 bases of the junction unmatched. This CDR3 spans 14 amino acids. The CDR3 DNA reads as TGCGCCAGCAGCACGGGACAGCCATGGGAGACCCAGTACTTC. It specifies CASSTGQPWETQYF.

This clonotype was observed at least ten times. The V call is TRBV6-1, the J call TRBJ2-7; D remains ambiguous. V lost 5 bases and J lost 4, with 12 bases in between. Germline V gene data show CDR1 as MNHNS and CDR2 as SASEGT. This CDR3 spans 13 amino acids. CDR3 amino acids: CASSNGQPYEQYF. CDR3 nucleotide sequence: TGTGCCAGCAGTAATGGGCAGCCATACGAGCAGTACTTC.

CDR3 amino acids: CASSLPGLGNEQFF. The DNA of the CDR3 is TGTGCCAGCAGCCTCCCAGGGCTCGGAAATGAGCAGTTCTTC. This rearrangement joins TRBV7-9 to TRBJ2-1, with a possible D match to TRBD1 (5 bases). V was pared by 5 bases and J by 7 bases, with 15 bases between. CDR1 is SEHNR and CDR2 is FQNEAQ in the germline V gene (reference sequence). The CDR3 length is 14 residues.

This clonotype was seen more than once but under ten times. This chain links TRBV11-2 with TRBJ2-7; D remains ambiguous. Germline CDR1 SGHAT, CDR2 FQNNGV. V was trimmed by 6 bases and J by 2 bases, leaving 23 bases between them. CDR3 length equals 17 residues. For the CDR3, the DNA is TGTGCCAGCAGACCATTCCGGTTAGCTTCTTCTACCTACGAGCAGTACTTC. Translated: CASRPFRLASSTYEQYF.

J is TRBJ1-3 and V is TRBV9; D is undetermined. Germline-derived CDR1 and CDR2 are SGDLS and YYNGEE. Trimming stripped 4 bases from V and 0 bases from J, with 8 bases between. This CDR3 contains 14 residues. The CDR3 nucleotides are TGTGCCAGCAGCCCCGCAAACTCTGGAAACACCATATATTTT. It is translated as CASSPANSGNTIYF.

The CDR3 here is CASSLAGRGLVDTQYF. In DNA form, the CDR3 reads TGTGCCAGCAGCTTAGCAGGCAGGGGGCTTGTGGATACGCAGTATTTT. The chain couples TRBV7-2 to TRBJ2-3; 8 bases match TRBD1. Germline lookup yields CDR1 SGHTA and CDR2 FQGNSA. The CDR3 loop spans 16 amino acids. Trimming at V came to 0 bases and at J to 6 bases, leaving 8 bases not matched to a gene.

This clonotype was seen more than once but under ten times. This chain uses TRBV6-1 with TRBJ2-7, with 7 nucleotides matching TRBD1. J was trimmed by 4 bases and V by 3 bases; bases with no gene match: 9. Germline CDR1 and CDR2: MNHNS and SASEGT. This CDR3 is 15 amino acids long. The CDR3 DNA reads as TGTGCCAGCAGTGATTTTGCGACAGGGTGGTACGAGCAGTACTTC. Amino acids: CASSDFATGWYEQYF.

Note on this clonotype: This may be a read error, as it is one base from a much larger clone. The CDR3 protein is CAGSVGGGDYGYTF. DNA of the CDR3: TGTGCCGGCAGTGTAGGAGGGGGCGACTATGGCTACACCTTC. V usage is TRBV6-2 or TRBV6-3 and J usage is TRBJ1-2, with 7 bases lining up with TRBD1. The germline CDR1 and CDR2 sequences are MNHEY and SVGEGT. The CDR3 is made up of 14 amino acids.

The chain recombines TRBV28 with TRBJ2-2; D possibly corresponds to TRBD2 (5 bases). In germline, CDR1 is MDHEN, CDR2 SYDVKM. With 8 bases removed from V and 3 bases from J, the gap between germline ends came to 10 bases. The CDR3 is 13 residues long. Here the CDR3 DNA reads TGTGCCAGCGGACTTTGGTACACCGGGGAGCTGTTTTTT. Its protein is CASGLWYTGELFF.

The V call is TRBV28, the J call TRBJ1-2; D might be TRBD1 (5 bases). The germline gives CDR1 MDHEN, CDR2 SYDVKM. V was shortened by 6 bases and J by 3 bases, with 14 bases between the two germline ends. The CDR3 length is 14 residues. This CDR3 is CASSVGPRDYGYTF. As DNA, the CDR3 is TGTGCCAGCAGCGTGGGACCCCGGGACTATGGCTACACCTTC.

The V gene is TRBV6-1, the J gene TRBJ1-3, with D tentatively TRBD1 (6 bases). The CDR3 is made up of 13 amino acids. Germline V CDR1 and CDR2: MNHNS, SASEGT. This chain's CDR3 is CALRQDNRNTIYF. In DNA form, the CDR3 reads TGTGCTCTCCGACAGGACAACAGAAACACCATATATTTT.

The chain recombines TRBV29-1 with TRBJ1-1; D is possibly TRBD1 (6 bases). Germline CDR1 SQVTM, CDR2 ANQGSEA. Trimming removed 5 bases from V and 3 bases from J, with 16 bases in between. CDR3 length equals 14 residues. The CDR3 DNA sequence: TGCAGCGTTTATGGAGGGGGTGCGGACACTGAAGCTTTCTTT. Its translation is CSVYGGGADTEAFF.

This clonotype came up many times. The rearrangement links TRBV28 to TRBJ2-6; 8 bases align to TRBD1. Germline V gene sequence: CDR1 MDHEN, CDR2 SYDVKM. The trim removed 5 bases at V and 4 bases at J, leaving 13 bases unmatched. The CDR3 is made up of 18 amino acids. In DNA form, the CDR3 reads TGTGCCAGCAGTCCTATTTATTGGACAGGGCCCGGGGCCAACGTCCTGACTTTC. This gives the protein CASSPIYWTGPGANVLTF.

The sample holds many counts of this clonotype. The rearrangement links TRBV12-3 or TRBV12-4 to TRBJ2-7; 9 bases agree with TRBD2. The CDR3 totals 13 residues. The junction had 3 bases not matched to a gene; V was cut back by 6 bases and J by 3 bases. The CDR3 reads CASRHSGGYEQYF. CDR3 nucleotides: TGTGCCAGCAGGCATAGCGGGGGCTACGAGCAGTACTTC.

This clonotype was recorded at least ten times. This chain uses TRBV6-2 or TRBV6-3 with TRBJ1-1; TRBD1 might be the D (5 bases). Germline assignment: CDR1 MNHEY and CDR2 SVGEGT. V was clipped by 2 bases and J by 4 bases, with 20 bases between them. The CDR3 loop spans 17 amino acids. The CDR3 sequence is CASSYPVWGVHGTEAFF. CDR3 bases: TGTGCCAGCAGTTACCCCGTCTGGGGGGTCCACGGCACTGAAGCTTTCTTT.

This clonotype has a count of ten or more. This rearrangement joins TRBV5-1 to TRBJ2-4; 8 bases match TRBD2. Unmatched junction bases numbered 5, after V lost 3 bases and J lost 0 bases. Germline CDR1 is SGHRS and CDR2 is YFSETQ. The CDR3 is 16 amino acids. Here the CDR3 reads CASSYLAGLAKNIQYF. CDR3 coding DNA: TGCGCCAGCAGCTATTTAGCGGGACTAGCCAAAAACATTCAGTACTTC.

This clonotype appeared a few times. This chain connects TRBV7-9 to TRBJ2-7, with D perhaps TRBD2 (6 bases). Germline V lookup: CDR1 SEHNR, CDR2 FQNEAQ (reference sequence). The CDR3 is 15 residues long. V was trimmed by 4 bases and J by 7 bases, leaving 20 bases between them. The CDR3 region is CASSSTSSQAWEQYF. The DNA of the CDR3 is TGTGCCAGCAGCTCGACTAGTAGTCAAGCGTGGGAGCAGTACTTC.

This clonotype was seen only a few times. The chain has TRBV5-6 and TRBJ2-7; 9 bases line up with TRBD1. CDR1 and CDR2 from the germline V gene are SGHDT and YYEEEE. This CDR3 is 16 amino acids long. V lost 4 bases and J lost 2; bases outside the gene matches: 10. The CDR3 reads CASSPPRTGDPYEQYF. CDR3 DNA: TGTGCCAGCAGCCCACCCCGGACAGGGGACCCCTACGAGCAGTACTTC.

Many counts were recorded for this clonotype. The V gene is TRBV12-3 or TRBV12-4, the J gene TRBJ2-6; 8 bases line up with TRBD1. The J segment lost 4 bases and the V segment lost 7 bases, leaving 6 bases of the junction unmatched. CDR3 length: 15 amino acids. The CDR3 region is CASNDRGPGANVLTF. The CDR3 DNA reads TGTGCCAGCAATGACAGGGGACCGGGGGCCAACGTCCTGACTTTC.

Many counts were recorded for this clonotype. V usage is TRBV12-3 or TRBV12-4 and J usage is TRBJ2-5; D call uncertain. V dropped 2 bases and J dropped 5 bases, with 9 bases sitting between them. The CDR3 is 13 residues long. CDR3 in amino acids: CASSLLGLETQYF. CDR3 nucleotides: TGTGCCAGCAGTTTACTAGGGTTGGAGACCCAGTACTTC.

V and J are TRBV11-2 and TRBJ2-7; D is unclear. This CDR3 spans 14 amino acids. Per germline, CDR1 SGHAT and CDR2 FQNNGV. Trimming removed 2 bases from V and 9 bases from J, with 17 bases in between. The CDR3 region is CASSLFSGRHGQYF. The DNA of the CDR3 is TGTGCCAGCAGCTTATTTTCCGGTCGCCACGGGCAGTACTTC. The variable domain in full, completed from reference TRBV11-2 and TRBJ2-7, reads EAGVAQSPRYKIIEKRQSVAFWCNPISGHATLYWYQQILGQGPKLLIQFQNNGVVDDSQLPKDRFSAERLKGVDSTLKIQPAKLEDSAVYLCASSLFSGRHGQYFGPGTRLTVT.

The table lists this clonotype with many counts. The rearrangement joins TRBV2 to TRBJ2-2; possibly TRBD1 for D (5 bases). The ends were cut back, 4 bases at V and 2 bases at J, with 11 bases in the middle. Germline CDR1 SNHLY, CDR2 FYNNEI. There are 15 residues in the CDR3. CDR3: CASSVIRANTGELFF. CDR3 DNA: TGTGCCAGCAGTGTCATCAGGGCCAACACCGGGGAGCTGTTTTTT.

Remarks on this clonotype: The junction departs from germline at one end; a sequencing error may be responsible. V usage is TRBV13 and J usage is TRBJ2-7; D not certain. The CDR3 totals 15 residues. The germline V gene encodes CDR1 PRHDT and CDR2 FYEKMQ (reference sequence). As DNA, the CDR3 is TGTGCCGGCAGCTTAGGACGATCGATGACCTACGAGCAGTACTTC. Its translation is CAGSLGRSMTYEQYF.

V and J are TRBV12-3 or TRBV12-4 and TRBJ2-1, with D uncertain. The CDR3 totals 15 residues. V was pared by 6 bases and J by 8 bases, with 20 bases between. The CDR3 bases are TGTGCCAGCAGACCGCAGGTAGTAATACGCGATGAGCAGTTCTTC. The encoded protein is CASRPQVVIRDEQFF.